The present T cell receptor beta chain was sequenced within a study of cytomegalovirus exposure and HLA in healthy donors. Germline V gene sequence: CDR1 KGHSH, CDR2 LQKENI. The CDR3 covers 15 residues. V lost 3 bases, J lost 7 bases, and 15 bases lay in between. In the PCR, 60 Vbeta and 13 Jbeta primers were used. Measured with immunoSEQ multiplex PCR; TCRdb has only the in-frame clones, and not every one. This table holds about 140,000 clones, over 65% found once. The sequence was collected from a female donor in good health and CMV-seronegative. V and J are TRBV18 and TRBJ2-2; D is possibly TRBD1 (5 bases). The material sequenced was PBMCs. The CDR3 here is CASSPRPRGHGELFF. The CDR3 nucleotides are TGTGCCAGCTCACCGCGACCGCGAGGACACGGGGAGCTGTTTTTT.